The sequence of this T cell receptor (beta chain) was determined in a study of cytomegalovirus exposure and HLA in healthy donors. Primers for the PCR totalled 60 Vbeta and 13 Jbeta. The method was immunoSEQ multiplex PCR; TCRdb's version includes in-frame clones alone and lacks a portion of them. Here the sample spans over 90,000 clones, 60% to 70% being singletons. Germline assignment: CDR1 ENHRY and CDR2 SYGVKD. The CDR3 spans 11 residues. V was cut by 3 bases and J by 12 bases, with 11 bases left in between. This TCR was sampled from a woman aged 50 to 65 in good health and CMV-seronegative. V gene TRBV10-3 combines with J gene TRBJ1-2; D is unresolved. The specimen sequenced was PBMCs. CDR3 in DNA: TGTGCCATCAGTGACAACGCCGCGCACACCTTC. As protein: CAISDNAAHTF.